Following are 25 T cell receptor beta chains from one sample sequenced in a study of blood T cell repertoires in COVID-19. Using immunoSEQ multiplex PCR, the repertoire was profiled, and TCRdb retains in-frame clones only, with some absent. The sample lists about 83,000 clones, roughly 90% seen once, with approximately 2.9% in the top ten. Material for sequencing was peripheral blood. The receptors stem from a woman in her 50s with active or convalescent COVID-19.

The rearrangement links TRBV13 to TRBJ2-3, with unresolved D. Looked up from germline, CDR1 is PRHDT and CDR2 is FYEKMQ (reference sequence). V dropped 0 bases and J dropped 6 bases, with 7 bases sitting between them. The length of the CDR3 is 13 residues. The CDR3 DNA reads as TGTGCCAGCAGCTTAGGCGCGCTTGATACGCAGTATTTT. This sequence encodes CASSLGALDTQYF.

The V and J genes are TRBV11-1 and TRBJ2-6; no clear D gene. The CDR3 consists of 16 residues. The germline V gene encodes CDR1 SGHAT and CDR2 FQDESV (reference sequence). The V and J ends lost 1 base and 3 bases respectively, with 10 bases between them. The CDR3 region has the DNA TGTGCCAGCAGCTTAGGAATGGGCTTTGGGGCCAACGTCCTGACTTTC. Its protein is CASSLGMGFGANVLTF.

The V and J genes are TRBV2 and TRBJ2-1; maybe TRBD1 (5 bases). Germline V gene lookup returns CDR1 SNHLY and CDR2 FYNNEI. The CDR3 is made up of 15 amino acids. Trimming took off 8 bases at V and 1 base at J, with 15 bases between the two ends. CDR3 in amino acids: CASEDRQMSYNEQFF. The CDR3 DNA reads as TGTGCCAGCGAGGATAGACAGATGTCCTACAATGAGCAGTTCTTC.

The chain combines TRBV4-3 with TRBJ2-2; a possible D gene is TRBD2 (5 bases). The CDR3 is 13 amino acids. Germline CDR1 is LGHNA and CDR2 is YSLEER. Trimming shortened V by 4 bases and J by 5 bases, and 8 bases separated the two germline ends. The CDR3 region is CASSPEGTGELFF. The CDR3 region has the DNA TGCGCCAGCAGCCCCGAGGGAACCGGGGAGCTGTTTTTT.

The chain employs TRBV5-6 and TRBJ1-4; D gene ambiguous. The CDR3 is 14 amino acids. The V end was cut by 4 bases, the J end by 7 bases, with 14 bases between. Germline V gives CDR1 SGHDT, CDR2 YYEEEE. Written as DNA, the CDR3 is TGTGCCAGCAGCCACGGGTTCGACGGTGAAAAACTGTTTTTT. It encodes CASSHGFDGEKLFF.

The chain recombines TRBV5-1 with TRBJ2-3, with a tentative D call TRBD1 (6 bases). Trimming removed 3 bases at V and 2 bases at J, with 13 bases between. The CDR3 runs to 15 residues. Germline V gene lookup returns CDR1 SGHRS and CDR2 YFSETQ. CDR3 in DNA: TGCGCCAGCAGCTCCTCCACAGGGCCCACAGATACGCAGTATTTT. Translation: CASSSSTGPTDTQYF. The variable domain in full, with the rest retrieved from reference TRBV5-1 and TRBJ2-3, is KAGVTQTPRYLIKTRGQQVTLSCSPISGHRSVSWYQQTPGQGLQFLFEYFSETQRNKGNFPGRFSGRQFSNSRSEMNVSTLELGDSALYLCASSSSTGPTDTQYFGPGTRLTVL.

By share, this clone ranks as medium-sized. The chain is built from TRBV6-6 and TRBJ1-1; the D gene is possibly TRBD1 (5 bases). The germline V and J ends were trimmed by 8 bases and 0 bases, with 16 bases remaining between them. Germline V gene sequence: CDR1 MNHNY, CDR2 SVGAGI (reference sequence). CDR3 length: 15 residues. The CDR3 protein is CASFVPGFMNTEAFF. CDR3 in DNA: TGTGCCAGCTTCGTCCCAGGGTTCATGAACACTGAAGCTTTCTTT.

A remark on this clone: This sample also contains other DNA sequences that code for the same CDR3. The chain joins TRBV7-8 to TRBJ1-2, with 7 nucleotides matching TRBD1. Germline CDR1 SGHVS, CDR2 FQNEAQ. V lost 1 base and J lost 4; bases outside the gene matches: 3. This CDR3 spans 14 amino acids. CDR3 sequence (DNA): TGTGCCAGCAGCTTAGTTGACAGGGCCTATGGCTACACCTTC. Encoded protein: CASSLVDRAYGYTF.

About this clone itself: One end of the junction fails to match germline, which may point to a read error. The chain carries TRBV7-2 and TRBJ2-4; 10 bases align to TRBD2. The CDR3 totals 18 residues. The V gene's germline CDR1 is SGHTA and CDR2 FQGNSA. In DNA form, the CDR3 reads TGTGCCAGCAGCCCGCAGAGCGGGGGGGCACTAGCCACAAACATTCAGTACTTC. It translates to CASSPQSGGALATNIQYF.

CDR3 amino acids: CASSLRAGPNEQFF. CDR3 bases: TGCGCCAGCAGCTTGCGAGCAGGGCCCAATGAGCAGTTCTTC. The chain uses TRBV4-3 and TRBJ2-1; the D gene is possibly TRBD1 (5 bases). Trimming took off 5 bases at V and 6 bases at J, with 14 bases between the two ends. Germline CDR1 LGHNA, CDR2 YSLEER. There are 14 residues in the CDR3.

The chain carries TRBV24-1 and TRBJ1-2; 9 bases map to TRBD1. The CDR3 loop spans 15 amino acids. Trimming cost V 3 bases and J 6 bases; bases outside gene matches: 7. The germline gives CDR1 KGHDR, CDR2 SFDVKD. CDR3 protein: CATSDPGDRVDGYTF. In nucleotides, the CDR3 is TGTGCCACCAGTGATCCCGGGGACAGGGTCGATGGCTACACCTTC.

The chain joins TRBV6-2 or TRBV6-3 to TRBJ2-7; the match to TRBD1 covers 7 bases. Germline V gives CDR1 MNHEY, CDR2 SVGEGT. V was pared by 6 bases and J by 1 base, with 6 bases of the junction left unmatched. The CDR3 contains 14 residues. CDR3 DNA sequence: TGTGCCAGCAGCCTCCGGGACAGTTCCTACGAGCAGTACTTC. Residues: CASSLRDSSYEQYF.

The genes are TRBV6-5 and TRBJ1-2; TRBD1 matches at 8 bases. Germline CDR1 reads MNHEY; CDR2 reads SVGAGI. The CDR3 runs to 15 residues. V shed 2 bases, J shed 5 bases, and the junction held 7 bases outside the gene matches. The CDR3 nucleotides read TGTGCCAGCAGTTACCCTTCGACAGGGGAGTATGGCTACACCTTC. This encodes CASSYPSTGEYGYTF.

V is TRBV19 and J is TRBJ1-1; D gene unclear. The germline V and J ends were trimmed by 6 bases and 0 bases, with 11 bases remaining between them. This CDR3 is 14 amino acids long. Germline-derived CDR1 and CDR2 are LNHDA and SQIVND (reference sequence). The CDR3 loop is CASSRLLMNTEAFF. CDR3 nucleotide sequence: TGTGCCAGTAGCCGACTGTTGATGAACACTGAAGCTTTCTTT. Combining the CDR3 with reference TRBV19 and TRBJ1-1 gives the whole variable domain DGGITQSPKYLFRKEGQNVTLSCEQNLNHDAMYWYRQDPGQGLRLIYYSQIVNDFQKGDIAEGYSVSREKKESFPLTVTSAQKNPTAFYLCASSRLLMNTEAFFGQGTRLTVV.

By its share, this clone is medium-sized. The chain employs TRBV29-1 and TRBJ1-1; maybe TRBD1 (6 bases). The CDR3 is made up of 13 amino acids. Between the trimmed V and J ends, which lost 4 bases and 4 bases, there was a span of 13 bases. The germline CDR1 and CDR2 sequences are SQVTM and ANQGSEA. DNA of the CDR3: TGCAGCGTTGGGGGAGAAGGGGGCACTGAAGCTTTCTTT. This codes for CSVGGEGGTEAFF.

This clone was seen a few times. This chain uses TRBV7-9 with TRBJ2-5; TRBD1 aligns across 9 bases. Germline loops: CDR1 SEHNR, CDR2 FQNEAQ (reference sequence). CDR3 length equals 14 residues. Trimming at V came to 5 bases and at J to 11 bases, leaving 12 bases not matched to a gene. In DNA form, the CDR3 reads TGTGCCAGCAGCCATAGGGGACAGGGAGCCGAACAGTACTTC. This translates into CASSHRGQGAEQYF. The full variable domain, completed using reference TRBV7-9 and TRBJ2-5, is DTGVSQNPRHKITKRGQNVTFRCDPISEHNRLYWYRQTLGQGPEFLTYFQNEAQLEKSRLLSDRFSAERPKGSFSTLEIQRTEQGDSAMYLCASSHRGQGAEQYFGPGTRLLVL.

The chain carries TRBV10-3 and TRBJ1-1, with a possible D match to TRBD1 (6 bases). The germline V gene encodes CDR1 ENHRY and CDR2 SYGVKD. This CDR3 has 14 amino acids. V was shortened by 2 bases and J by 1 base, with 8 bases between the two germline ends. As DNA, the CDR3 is TGTGCCATCAGTGAGCTAGGGGGGAACACTGAAGCTTTCTTT. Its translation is CAISELGGNTEAFF.

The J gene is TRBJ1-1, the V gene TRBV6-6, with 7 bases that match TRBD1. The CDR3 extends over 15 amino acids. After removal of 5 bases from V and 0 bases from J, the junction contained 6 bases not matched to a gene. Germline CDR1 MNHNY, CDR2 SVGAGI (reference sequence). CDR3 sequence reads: CASSMRQGMNTEAFF. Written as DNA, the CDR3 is TGTGCCAGCAGTATGAGACAGGGTATGAACACTGAAGCTTTCTTT.

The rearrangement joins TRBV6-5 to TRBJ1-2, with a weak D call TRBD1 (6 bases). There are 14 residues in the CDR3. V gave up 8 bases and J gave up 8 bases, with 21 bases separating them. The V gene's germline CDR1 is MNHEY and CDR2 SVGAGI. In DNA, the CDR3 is TGTGCCAGCCTAGCTCCGGGGGGGCCGGCAGGCTACACCTTC. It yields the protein CASLAPGGPAGYTF.

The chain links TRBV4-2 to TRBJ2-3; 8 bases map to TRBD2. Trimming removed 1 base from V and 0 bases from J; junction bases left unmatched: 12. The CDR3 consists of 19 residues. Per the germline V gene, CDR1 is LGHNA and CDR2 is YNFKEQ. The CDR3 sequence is CASSQGGTARGASTDTQYF. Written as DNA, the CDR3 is TGTGCCAGCAGCCAAGGAGGGACGGCGCGGGGGGCAAGCACAGATACGCAGTATTTT.

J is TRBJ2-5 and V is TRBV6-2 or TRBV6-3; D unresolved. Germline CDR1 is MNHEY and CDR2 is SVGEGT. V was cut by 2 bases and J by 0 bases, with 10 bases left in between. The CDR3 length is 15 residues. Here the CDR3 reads CASSYPLSYQETQYF. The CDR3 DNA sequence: TGTGCCAGCAGTTACCCCTTGTCGTACCAAGAGACCCAGTACTTC.

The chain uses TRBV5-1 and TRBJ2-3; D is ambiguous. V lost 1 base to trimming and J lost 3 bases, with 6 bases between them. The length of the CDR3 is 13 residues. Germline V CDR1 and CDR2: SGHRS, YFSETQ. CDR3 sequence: CASSLWPTDTQYF. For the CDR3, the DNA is TGCGCCAGCAGCTTGTGGCCGACAGATACGCAGTATTTT.

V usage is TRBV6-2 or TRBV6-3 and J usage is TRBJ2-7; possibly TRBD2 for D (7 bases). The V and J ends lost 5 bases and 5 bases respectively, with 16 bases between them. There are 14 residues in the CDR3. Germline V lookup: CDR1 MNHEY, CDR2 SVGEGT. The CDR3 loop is CASSLGGAAHEQYF. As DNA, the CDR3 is TGTGCCAGCAGTCTTGGGGGGGCGGCCCACGAGCAGTACTTC.

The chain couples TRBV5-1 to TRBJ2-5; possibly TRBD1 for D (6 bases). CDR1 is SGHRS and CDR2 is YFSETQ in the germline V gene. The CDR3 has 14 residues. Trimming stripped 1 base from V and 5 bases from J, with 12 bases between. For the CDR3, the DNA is TGCGCCAGCAGCTTGCTGGGGACACGGGAGACCCAGTACTTC. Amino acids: CASSLLGTRETQYF. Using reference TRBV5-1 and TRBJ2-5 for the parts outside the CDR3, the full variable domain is KAGVTQTPRYLIKTRGQQVTLSCSPISGHRSVSWYQQTPGQGLQFLFEYFSETQRNKGNFPGRFSGRQFSNSRSEMNVSTLELGDSALYLCASSLLGTRETQYFGPGTRLLVL.

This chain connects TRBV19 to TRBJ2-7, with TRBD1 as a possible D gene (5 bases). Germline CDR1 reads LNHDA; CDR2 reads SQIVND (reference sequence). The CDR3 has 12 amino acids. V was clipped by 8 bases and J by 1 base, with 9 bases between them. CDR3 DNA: TGTGCCAGTGGGGCCGGTTCCTACGAGCAGTACTTC. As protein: CASGAGSYEQYF.